Sequencing of this T cell receptor beta chain was carried out in a study of T-cell memory formation after mild COVID-19. Each CDR3 protein is one row after TCRdb ran MiXCR on the 5' RACE reads. The table lists hundreds of thousands of distinct CDR3 sequences, 15% to 20% of them singletons. Overall study results and limits: Detection of some responders pre-infection suggested pre-existing cross-reactive memory T cells participated. CD4+ contracting clones were found mainly in CM and EM, and CD8+ ones in EMRA.

The CDR3 covers 15 residues. Germline CDR1 MNHEY, CDR2 SVGAGI. V dropped 2 bases and J dropped 2; count of bases not matched to a gene: 5. About this clonotype itself: Its antigen remains unknown.

What was sequenced was PBMCs or a T cell subset sorted from them (not recorded which). The rearrangement links TRBV6-5 to TRBJ2-7, with 8 bases aligning to TRBD1. The sequence derives from an adult woman who had mild COVID-19 (a few samples of this study predate the infection). Cell type and time point are not known. The CDR3 region has the DNA TGTGCCAGCAGTTACGGGGGGACAGGCGCCTACGAGCAGTACTTC. Encoded protein: CASSYGGTGAYEQYF.